This record concerns one T cell receptor beta chain sequence. The antigen is unknown. This sample stems from a study of cytomegalovirus exposure and HLA in healthy donors. Across the study: The roughly 120 validation repertoires matched the roughly 630 first-cohort repertoires in platform, a later analysis reported. Findings and limits, study-wide: According to a subsequent analysis, TCR clusters identified in the first cohort showed a tendency to co-occur across the approximately 120 validation repertoires. The study designated fewer than 200 TCR beta chains cytomegalovirus-associated. Rare sequences made up most TCRs, while some public TCRs were found in many donors.

TCRdb's copy holds only in-frame clones and misses some; the assay was immunoSEQ multiplex PCR. The sample includes some 79,000 clones, approximately 94% of them seen just once. Germline CDR1 is MNHNY and CDR2 is SVGAGI (reference sequence). Trimming shortened V by 6 bases and J by 4 bases, and 12 bases separated the two germline ends. The CDR3 spans 14 residues. The clonotype originates from a young woman in good health and CMV-seropositive. The chain links TRBV6-6 to TRBJ2-2, with D perhaps TRBD2 (6 bases). The sample taken for sequencing was PBMCs. The chain's CDR3 is CASRIGTGTGELFF. The CDR3 DNA is TGTGCCAGCAGGATCGGGACTGGCACCGGGGAGCTGTTTTTT.